Listed here is a single T cell receptor beta chain. Sequencing used immunoSEQ multiplex PCR; TCRdb keeps in-frame clones, though not all of them. The table includes 65,000 or so clones, around 66% detected once. These data originate in a study of blood T cell repertoires in COVID-19. V was pared by 0 bases and J by 8 bases, with 5 bases of the junction left unmatched. CDR3 length: 16 residues. CDR1 LGHNA and CDR2 YSLEER come from the germline V gene. The material sequenced was PBMCs or T cells enriched from blood (not recorded which). This receptor was obtained from a woman in her sixties or seventies who had been exposed to COVID-19. The chain has TRBV4-3 and TRBJ2-3; 13 bases fit TRBD2. CDR3 nucleotides: TGCGCCAGCAGCCAAGATAAGGGACTAGCGGGGACTACGCAGTATTTT. Translation: CASSQDKGLAGTTQYF.